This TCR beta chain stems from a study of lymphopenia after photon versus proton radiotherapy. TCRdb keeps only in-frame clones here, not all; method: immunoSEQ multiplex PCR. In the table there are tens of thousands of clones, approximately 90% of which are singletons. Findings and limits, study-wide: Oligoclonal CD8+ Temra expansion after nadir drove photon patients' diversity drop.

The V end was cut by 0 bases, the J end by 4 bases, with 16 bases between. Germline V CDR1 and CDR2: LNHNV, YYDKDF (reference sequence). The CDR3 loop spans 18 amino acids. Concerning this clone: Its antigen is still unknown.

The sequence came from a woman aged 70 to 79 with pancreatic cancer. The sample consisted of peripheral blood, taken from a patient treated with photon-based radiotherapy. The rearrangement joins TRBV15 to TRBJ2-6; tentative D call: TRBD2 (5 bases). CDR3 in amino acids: CATSRDGGLRRGANVLTF. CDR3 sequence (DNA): TGTGCCACCAGCAGAGATGGCGGACTGCGACGGGGGGCCAACGTCCTGACTTTC.